This T cell receptor beta chain emerged from a study of blood T cell repertoires in COVID-19. Only in-frame clones appear in the TCRdb table, and some are missing; sequencing was by immunoSEQ multiplex PCR. The repertoire holds roughly 60,000 clones, with almost 85% as singletons. The germline V gene has CDR1 SGHTA and CDR2 FQGTGA. This CDR3 has 14 residues. V dropped 5 bases and J dropped 5 bases, with 15 bases sitting between them. The chain joins TRBV7-3 to TRBJ1-1; TRBD1 might be the D (5 bases). The sequence was obtained from a human donor in a cohort sampled during active COVID-19. Sequenced: peripheral blood. The CDR3 region is CASSAGPGRTEAFF. CDR3 sequence (DNA): TGTGCCAGCAGCGCCGGCCCAGGGAGGACTGAAGCTTTCTTT.